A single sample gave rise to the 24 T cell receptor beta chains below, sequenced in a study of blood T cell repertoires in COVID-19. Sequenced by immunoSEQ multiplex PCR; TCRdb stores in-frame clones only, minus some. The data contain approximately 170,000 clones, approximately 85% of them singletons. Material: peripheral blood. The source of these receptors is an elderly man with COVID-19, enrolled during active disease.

The DNA for the CDR3 is TGCGCCAGCAGCTTGGATCCCGGGACAGGGAACGAAAAACTGTTTTTT. Residues: CASSLDPGTGNEKLFF. The rearrangement uses TRBV5-1 and TRBJ1-4, with TRBD1 identical over 9 bases. V shed 0 bases, J shed 8 bases, and the junction held 8 bases outside the gene matches. CDR3 length equals 16 residues. From germline, CDR1 is SGHRS and CDR2 YFSETQ.

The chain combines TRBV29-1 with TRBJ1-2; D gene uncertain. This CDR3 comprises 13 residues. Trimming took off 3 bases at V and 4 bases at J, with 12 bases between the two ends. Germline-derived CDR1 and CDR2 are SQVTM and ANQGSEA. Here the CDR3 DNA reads TGCAGCGTTGATTTGGGCACTGCCTATGGCTACACCTTC. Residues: CSVDLGTAYGYTF.

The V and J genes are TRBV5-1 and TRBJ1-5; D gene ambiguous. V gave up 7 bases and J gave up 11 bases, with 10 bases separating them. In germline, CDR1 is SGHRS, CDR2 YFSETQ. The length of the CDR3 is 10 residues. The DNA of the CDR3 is TGCGCCAGCCCTCGATCAGCCCAGCATTTT. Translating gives CASPRSAQHF. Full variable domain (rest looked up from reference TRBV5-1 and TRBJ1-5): KAGVTQTPRYLIKTRGQQVTLSCSPISGHRSVSWYQQTPGQGLQFLFEYFSETQRNKGNFPGRFSGRQFSNSRSEMNVSTLELGDSALYLCASPRSAQHFGDGTRLSIL.

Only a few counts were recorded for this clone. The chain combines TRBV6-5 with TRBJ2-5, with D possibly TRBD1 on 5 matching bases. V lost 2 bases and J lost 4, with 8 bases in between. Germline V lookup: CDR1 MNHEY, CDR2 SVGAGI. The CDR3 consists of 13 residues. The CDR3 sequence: CASSYGAVETQYF. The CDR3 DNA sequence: TGTGCCAGCAGTTACGGGGCAGTAGAGACCCAGTACTTC.

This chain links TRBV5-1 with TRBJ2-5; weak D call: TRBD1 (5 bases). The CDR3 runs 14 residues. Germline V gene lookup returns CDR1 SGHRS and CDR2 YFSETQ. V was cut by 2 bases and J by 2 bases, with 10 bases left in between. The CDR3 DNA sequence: TGCGCCAGCAGCTTCCCAGGGTCTCAAGAGACCCAGTACTTC. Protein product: CASSFPGSQETQYF.

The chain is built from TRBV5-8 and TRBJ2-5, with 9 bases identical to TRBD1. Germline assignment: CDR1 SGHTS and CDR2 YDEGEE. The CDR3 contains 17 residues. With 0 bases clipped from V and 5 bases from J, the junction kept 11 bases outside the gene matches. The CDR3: CASSLATGGQGWETQYF. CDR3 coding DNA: TGTGCCAGCAGCTTGGCCACGGGGGGACAGGGATGGGAGACCCAGTACTTC.

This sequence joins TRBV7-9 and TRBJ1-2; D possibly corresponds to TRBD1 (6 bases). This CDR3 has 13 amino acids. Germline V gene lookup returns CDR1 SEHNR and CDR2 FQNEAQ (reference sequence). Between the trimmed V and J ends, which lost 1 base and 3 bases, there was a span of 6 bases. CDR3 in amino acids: CASSLGQDYGYTF. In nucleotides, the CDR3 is TGTGCCAGCAGCTTAGGACAGGACTATGGCTACACCTTC.

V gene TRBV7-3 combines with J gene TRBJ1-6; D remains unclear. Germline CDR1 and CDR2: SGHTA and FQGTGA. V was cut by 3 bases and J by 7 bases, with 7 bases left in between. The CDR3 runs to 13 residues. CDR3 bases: TGTGCCAGCAGCTTCGGAGGGAATTCACCCCTCCACTTT. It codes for CASSFGGNSPLHF.

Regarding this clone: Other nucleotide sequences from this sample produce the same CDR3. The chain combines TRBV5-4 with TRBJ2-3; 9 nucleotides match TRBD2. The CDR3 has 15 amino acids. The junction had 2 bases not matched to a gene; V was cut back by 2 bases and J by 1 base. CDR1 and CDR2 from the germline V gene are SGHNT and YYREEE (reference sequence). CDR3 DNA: TGTGCCAGCAGCTTATTAGCGGGGGGCACAGATACGCAGTATTTT. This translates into CASSLLAGGTDTQYF.

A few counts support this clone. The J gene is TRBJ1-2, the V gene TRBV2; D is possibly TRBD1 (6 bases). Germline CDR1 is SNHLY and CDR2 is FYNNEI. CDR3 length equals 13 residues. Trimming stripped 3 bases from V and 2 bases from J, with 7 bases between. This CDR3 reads CASSDQGNYGYTF. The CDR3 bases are TGTGCCAGCAGTGACCAGGGGAACTATGGCTACACCTTC.

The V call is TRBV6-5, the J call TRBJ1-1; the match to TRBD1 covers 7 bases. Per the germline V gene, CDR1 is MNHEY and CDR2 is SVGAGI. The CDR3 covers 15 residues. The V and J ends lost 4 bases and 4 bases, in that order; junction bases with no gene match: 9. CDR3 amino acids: CASSFDRERSTEAFF. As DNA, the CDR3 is TGTGCCAGCAGTTTTGACAGGGAAAGGAGCACTGAAGCTTTCTTT.

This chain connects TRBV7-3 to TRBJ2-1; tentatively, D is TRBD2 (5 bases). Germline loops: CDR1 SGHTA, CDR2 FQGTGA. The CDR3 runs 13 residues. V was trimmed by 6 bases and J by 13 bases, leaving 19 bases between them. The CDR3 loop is CASSTQAGSTQFF. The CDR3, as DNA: TGTGCCAGCAGTACCCAGGCGGGTTCTACCCAGTTCTTC. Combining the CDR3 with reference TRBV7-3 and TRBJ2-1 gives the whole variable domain GAGVSQTPSNKVTEKGKYVELRCDPISGHTALYWYRQSLGQGPEFLIYFQGTGAADDSGLPNDRFFAVRPEGSVSTLKIQRTERGDSAVYLCASSTQAGSTQFFGPGTRLTVL.

The CDR3 sequence: CASSLPPSSPLHF. The CDR3 nucleotides are TGTGCCAGCAGCTTACCACCCAGTTCACCCCTCCACTTT. This chain links TRBV7-9 with TRBJ1-6; unclear D gene. The CDR3 has 13 residues. From germline, CDR1 is SEHNR and CDR2 FQNEAQ (reference sequence). V lost 2 bases, J lost 9 bases, and 8 bases lay in between.

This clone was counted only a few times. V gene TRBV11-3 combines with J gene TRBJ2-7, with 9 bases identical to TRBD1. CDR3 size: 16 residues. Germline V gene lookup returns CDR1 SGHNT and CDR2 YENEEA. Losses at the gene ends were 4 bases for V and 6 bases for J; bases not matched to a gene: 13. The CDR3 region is CASSSKGTGRETEQYF. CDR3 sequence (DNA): TGTGCCAGCAGCTCGAAGGGGACAGGGAGGGAGACCGAGCAGTACTTC.

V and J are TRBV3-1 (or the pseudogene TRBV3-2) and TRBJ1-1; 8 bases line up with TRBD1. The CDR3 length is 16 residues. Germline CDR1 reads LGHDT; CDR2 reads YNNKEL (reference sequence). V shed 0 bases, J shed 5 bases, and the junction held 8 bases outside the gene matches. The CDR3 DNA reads TGTGCCAGCAGCCAAGAATTTAGCAGGGGGCCAACTGAAGCTTTCTTT. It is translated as CASSQEFSRGPTEAFF.

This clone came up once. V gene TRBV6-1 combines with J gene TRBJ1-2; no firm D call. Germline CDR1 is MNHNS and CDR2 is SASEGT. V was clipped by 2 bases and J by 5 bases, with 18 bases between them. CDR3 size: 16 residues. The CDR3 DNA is TGTGCCAGCAGTGAACGGTCTGTGGGAGCCCCTTATGGCTACACCTTC. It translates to CASSERSVGAPYGYTF.

The DNA of the CDR3 is TGTGCCACCCGCGGGATGCGGGCTGAAGCTTTCTTT. Translating gives CATRGMRAEAFF. The chain is built from TRBV6-5 and TRBJ1-1; D is ambiguous. The ends were cut back, 10 bases at V and 6 bases at J, with 15 bases in the middle. Per germline, CDR1 MNHEY and CDR2 SVGAGI. CDR3 length: 12 residues.

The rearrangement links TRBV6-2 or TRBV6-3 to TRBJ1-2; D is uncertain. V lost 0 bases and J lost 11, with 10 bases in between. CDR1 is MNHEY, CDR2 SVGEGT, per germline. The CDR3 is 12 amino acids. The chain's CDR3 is CASSYSGGPYTF. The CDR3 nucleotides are TGTGCCAGCAGTTACTCCGGAGGACCATACACCTTC.

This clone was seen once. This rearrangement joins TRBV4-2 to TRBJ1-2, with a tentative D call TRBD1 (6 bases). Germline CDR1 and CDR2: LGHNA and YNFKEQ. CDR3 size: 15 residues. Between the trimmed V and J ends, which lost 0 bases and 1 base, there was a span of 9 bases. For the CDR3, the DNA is TGTGCCAGCAGCCAAGAACCAGGGGATAACTATGGCTACACCTTC. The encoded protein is CASSQEPGDNYGYTF.

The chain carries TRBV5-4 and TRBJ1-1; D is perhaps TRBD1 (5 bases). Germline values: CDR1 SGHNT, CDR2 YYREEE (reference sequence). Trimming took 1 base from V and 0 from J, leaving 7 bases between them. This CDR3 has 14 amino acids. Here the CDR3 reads CASSLKGMNTEAFF. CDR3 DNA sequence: TGTGCCAGCAGCTTGAAGGGGATGAACACTGAAGCTTTCTTT.

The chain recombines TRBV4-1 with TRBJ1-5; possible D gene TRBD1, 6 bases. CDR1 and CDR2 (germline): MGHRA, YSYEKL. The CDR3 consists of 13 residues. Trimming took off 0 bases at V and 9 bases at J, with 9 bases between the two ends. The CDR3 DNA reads TGCGCCAGCAGCCAAGATAGGGGGACGCCCCAGCATTTT. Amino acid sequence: CASSQDRGTPQHF.

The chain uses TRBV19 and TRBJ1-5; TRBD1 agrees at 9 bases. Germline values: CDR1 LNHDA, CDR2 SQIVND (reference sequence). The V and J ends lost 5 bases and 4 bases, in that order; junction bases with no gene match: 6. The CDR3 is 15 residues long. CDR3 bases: TGTGCCAGTAGTGGATCCGGGACAGGGAATCAGCCCCAGCATTTT. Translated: CASSGSGTGNQPQHF.

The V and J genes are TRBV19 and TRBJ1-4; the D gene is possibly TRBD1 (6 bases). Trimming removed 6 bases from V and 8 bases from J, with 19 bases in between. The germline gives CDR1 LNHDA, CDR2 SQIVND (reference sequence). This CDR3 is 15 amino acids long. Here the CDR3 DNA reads TGTGCCAGTAGCCGGGGGGCTCTCTCTACCGAAAAACTGTTTTTT. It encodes CASSRGALSTEKLFF. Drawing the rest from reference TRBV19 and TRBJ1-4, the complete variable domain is DGGITQSPKYLFRKEGQNVTLSCEQNLNHDAMYWYRQDPGQGLRLIYYSQIVNDFQKGDIAEGYSVSREKKESFPLTVTSAQKNPTAFYLCASSRGALSTEKLFFGSGTQLSVL.

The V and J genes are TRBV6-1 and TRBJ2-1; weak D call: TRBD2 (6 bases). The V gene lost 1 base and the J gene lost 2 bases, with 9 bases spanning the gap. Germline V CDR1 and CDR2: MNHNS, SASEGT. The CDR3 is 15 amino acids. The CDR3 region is CASSEVPGAYNEQFF. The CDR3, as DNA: TGTGCCAGCAGTGAAGTCCCGGGGGCCTACAATGAGCAGTTCTTC.